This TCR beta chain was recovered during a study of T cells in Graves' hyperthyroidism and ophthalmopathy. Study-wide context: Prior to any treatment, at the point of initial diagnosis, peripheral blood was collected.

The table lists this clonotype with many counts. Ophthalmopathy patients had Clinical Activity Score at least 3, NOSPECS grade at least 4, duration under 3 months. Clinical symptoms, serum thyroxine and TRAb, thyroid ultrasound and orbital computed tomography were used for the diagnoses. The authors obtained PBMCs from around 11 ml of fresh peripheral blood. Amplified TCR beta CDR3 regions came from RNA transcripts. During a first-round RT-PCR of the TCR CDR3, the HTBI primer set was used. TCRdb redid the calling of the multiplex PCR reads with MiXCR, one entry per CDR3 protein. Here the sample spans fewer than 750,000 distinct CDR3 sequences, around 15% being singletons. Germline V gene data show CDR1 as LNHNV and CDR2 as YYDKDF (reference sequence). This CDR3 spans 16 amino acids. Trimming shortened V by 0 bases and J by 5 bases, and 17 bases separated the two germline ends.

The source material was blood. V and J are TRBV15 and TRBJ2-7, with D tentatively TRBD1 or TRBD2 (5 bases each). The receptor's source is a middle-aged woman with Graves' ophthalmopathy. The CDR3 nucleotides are TGTGCCACCAGCAGAGATCGGTATGGGGGAAAGAACGAGCAGTACTTC. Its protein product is CATSRDRYGGKNEQYF.